These 5 T cell receptor beta chains share one sample of origin, sequenced in a study of metastatic and nonmetastatic thyroid tumors. Each patient went into thyroid surgery without having received any treatment. TCRdb re-called the PCR reads through MiXCR. Among over 25,000 clones listed, 10% to 11% were seen once. The specimen was blood. The receptors stem from a female donor with papillary thyroid cancer or a benign thyroid nodule (not recorded which). Some clones in this sample may be carry-over from other donors' samples.

The V gene is TRBV6-2 or TRBV6-3, the J gene TRBJ2-5, with D possibly matching TRBD2 (5 bases). The ends were cut back, 4 bases at V and 5 bases at J, with 8 bases in the middle. Germline values: CDR1 MNHEY, CDR2 SVGEGT. The CDR3 has 12 amino acids. The chain's CDR3 is CASSSGYETQYF. The CDR3 region has the DNA TGTGCCAGCAGTTCGGGGTATGAGACCCAGTACTTC.

This clone showed up many times. This sequence joins TRBV19 and TRBJ1-5; 9 nucleotides match TRBD1. This CDR3 is 14 amino acids long. The V gene end was trimmed by 9 bases and the J gene end by 6 bases; junction bases not matched to a gene: 9. In germline, CDR1 is LNHDA, CDR2 SQIVND (reference sequence). The CDR3 DNA follows: TGTGCCAGCGGGAACAGGGGGCAGGGTCAGCCCCAGCATTTT. Protein product: CASGNRGQGQPQHF.

A word on this clone: The junction differs from germline at one of its ends, possibly a read error. The rearrangement links TRBV20-1 to TRBJ2-3; D not resolved. CDR1 is DFQATT, CDR2 SNEGSKA, per germline (reference sequence). The CDR3 is 12 amino acids. DNA for the CDR3: TGCAGTCCTAGGGTTAGCACAGATACGCAGTATTTT. This gives the protein CSPRVSTDTQYF.

This clone came up many times. V usage is TRBV7-1 and J usage is TRBJ1-1, with 7 bases aligning to TRBD1. TRBV7-1 is known as an ORF, though its function is uncertain. The V and J ends lost 4 bases and 3 bases, in that order; junction bases with no gene match: 23. The CDR3 covers 20 residues. The CDR3 DNA sequence: TGTGCCAGCAGCTACCAAGCGCTGACAGGGATCGTGTCGAGGGACACTGAAGCTTTCTTT. Amino acids: CASSYQALTGIVSRDTEAFF.

This clone has ten or more counts. The chain is built from TRBV6-2 or TRBV6-3 and TRBJ2-7; a possible D gene is TRBD1 (7 bases). The CDR3 extends over 14 amino acids. The V end was cut by 7 bases, the J end by 6 bases, with 19 bases between. Germline values: CDR1 MNHEY, CDR2 SVGEGT. CDR3 region: CASTGGQPWVEQYF. The CDR3 DNA sequence: TGTGCCAGCACCGGGGGACAGCCCTGGGTCGAGCAGTACTTC.